This record concerns one T cell receptor beta chain sequence. Its target is not known. This entry is derived from a study of vaccination and CD4 T cells after COVID-19. Treatment meaning: roughly ten-day PBMC culture with coronavirus spike peptide pools or control peptides (ViraFEST assay). Negative-selection isolation of CD4+ T cells was performed after more than 8 days of culture. This CDR3 has 13 residues. V lost 6 bases and J lost 6, with 14 bases in between. CDR1 MNHEY and CDR2 SVGEGT come from the germline V gene. Cultured CD4+ T-cell DNA underwent Oncomine TCR Beta short-read sequencing. A single record per CDR3 protein comes from TCRdb applying MiXCR to the PCR reads. The sample has 25,000 or so distinct CDR3 sequences; roughly 68% are singletons.

The origin of this receptor is a human donor who received a COVID-19 vaccine. The chain is built from TRBV6-2 or TRBV6-3 and TRBJ1-2, with D maybe TRBD1 (5 bases). Sequencing was performed on CD4+ T cells from blood, cultured in vitro, taken after SARS-CoV-2 vaccination. CDR3 region: CASRPHRPNGYTF. The CDR3 DNA reads as TGTGCCAGCAGACCCCACAGGCCCAATGGCTACACCTTC.